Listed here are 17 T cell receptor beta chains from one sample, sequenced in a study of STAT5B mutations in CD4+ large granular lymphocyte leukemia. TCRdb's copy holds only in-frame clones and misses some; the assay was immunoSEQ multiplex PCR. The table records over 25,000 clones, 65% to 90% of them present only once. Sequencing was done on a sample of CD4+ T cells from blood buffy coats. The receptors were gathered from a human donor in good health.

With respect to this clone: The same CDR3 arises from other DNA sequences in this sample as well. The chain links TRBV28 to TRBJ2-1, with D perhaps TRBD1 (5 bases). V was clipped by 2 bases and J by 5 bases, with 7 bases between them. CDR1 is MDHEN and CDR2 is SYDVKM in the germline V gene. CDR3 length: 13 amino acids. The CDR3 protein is CASSLTGDNEQFF. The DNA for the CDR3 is TGTGCCAGCAGTTTAACAGGCGACAATGAGCAGTTCTTC.

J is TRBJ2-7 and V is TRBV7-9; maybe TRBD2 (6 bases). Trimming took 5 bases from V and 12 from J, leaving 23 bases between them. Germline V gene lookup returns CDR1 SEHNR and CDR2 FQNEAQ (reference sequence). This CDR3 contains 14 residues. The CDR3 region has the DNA TGTGCCAGCAGCGACTCGGGACTCGCCATGGTATTGTACTTC. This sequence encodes CASSDSGLAMVLYF.

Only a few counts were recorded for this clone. CDR3 in DNA: TGTGCCAGTAGCCTAGCGGGAAACACCATATATTTT. It is translated as CASSLAGNTIYF. The chain has TRBV19 and TRBJ1-3; no firm D call. With 6 bases removed from V and 4 bases from J, the gap between germline ends came to 7 bases. The CDR3 is 12 residues long. CDR1 LNHDA and CDR2 SQIVND come from the germline V gene (reference sequence). The variable domain in full, completed from reference TRBV19 and TRBJ1-3, reads DGGITQSPKYLFRKEGQNVTLSCEQNLNHDAMYWYRQDPGQGLRLIYYSQIVNDFQKGDIAEGYSVSREKKESFPLTVTSAQKNPTAFYLCASSLAGNTIYFGEGSWLTVV.

CDR3 in DNA: TGTGCCAGTAGTATGGGACAGGGTTGGGGCGGGGAGCTGTTTTTT. It yields the protein CASSMGQGWGGELFF. The genes are TRBV19 and TRBJ2-2, with 9 nucleotides matching TRBD1. The germline CDR1 and CDR2 sequences are LNHDA and SQIVND (reference sequence). This CDR3 is 15 amino acids long. The trim removed 3 bases at V and 7 bases at J, leaving 6 bases unmatched.

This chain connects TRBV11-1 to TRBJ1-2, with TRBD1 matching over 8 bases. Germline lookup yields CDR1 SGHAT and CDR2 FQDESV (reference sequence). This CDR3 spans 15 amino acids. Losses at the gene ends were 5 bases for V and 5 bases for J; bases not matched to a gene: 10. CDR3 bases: TGTGCCAGCAGCCCCGGCCCAACAGGGGGATATGGCTACACCTTC. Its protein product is CASSPGPTGGYGYTF.

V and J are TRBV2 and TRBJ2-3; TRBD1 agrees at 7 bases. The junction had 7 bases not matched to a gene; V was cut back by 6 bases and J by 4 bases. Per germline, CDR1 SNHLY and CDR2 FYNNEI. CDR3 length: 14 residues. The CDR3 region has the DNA TGTGCCAGCAGGTCAACAGGGGTGGCAGATACGCAGTATTTT. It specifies CASRSTGVADTQYF.

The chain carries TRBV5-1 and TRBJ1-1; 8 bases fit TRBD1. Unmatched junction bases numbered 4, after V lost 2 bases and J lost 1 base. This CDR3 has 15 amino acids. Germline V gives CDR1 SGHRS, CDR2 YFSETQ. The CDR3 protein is CASSLWTGQNTEAFF. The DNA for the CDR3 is TGCGCCAGCAGCTTATGGACAGGGCAGAACACTGAAGCTTTCTTT.

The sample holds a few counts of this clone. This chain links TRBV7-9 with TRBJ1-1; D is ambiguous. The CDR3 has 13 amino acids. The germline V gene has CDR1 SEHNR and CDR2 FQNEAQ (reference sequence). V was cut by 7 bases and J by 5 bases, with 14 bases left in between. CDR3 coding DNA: TGTGCCAGCATGCCAATTGAGGGAACTGAAGCTTTCTTT. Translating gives CASMPIEGTEAFF.

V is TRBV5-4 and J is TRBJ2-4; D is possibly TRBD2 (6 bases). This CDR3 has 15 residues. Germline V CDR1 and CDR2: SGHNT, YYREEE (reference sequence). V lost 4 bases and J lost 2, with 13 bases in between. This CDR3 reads CASSRLGGPKNIQYF. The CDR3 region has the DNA TGTGCCAGCAGCCGACTCGGGGGACCCAAAAACATTCAGTACTTC.

The CDR3 DNA sequence: TGTGCCAGCAGTCGATTTCCAGGGGGACAGGGCGACAATCAGCCCCAGCATTTT. Translated: CASSRFPGGQGDNQPQHF. The chain couples TRBV7-6 to TRBJ1-5; 9 bases fit TRBD1. This CDR3 has 18 amino acids. Germline lookup yields CDR1 SGHVS and CDR2 FNYEAQ. V shed 6 bases and J 3 bases; nucleotides not matched to a gene: 15.

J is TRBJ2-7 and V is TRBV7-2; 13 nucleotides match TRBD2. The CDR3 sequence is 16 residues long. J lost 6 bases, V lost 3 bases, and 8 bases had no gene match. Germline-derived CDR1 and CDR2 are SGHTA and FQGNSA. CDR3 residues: CASSFGTSGNPFEQYF. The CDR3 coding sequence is TGTGCCAGCAGCTTCGGGACTAGCGGGAATCCCTTCGAGCAGTACTTC.

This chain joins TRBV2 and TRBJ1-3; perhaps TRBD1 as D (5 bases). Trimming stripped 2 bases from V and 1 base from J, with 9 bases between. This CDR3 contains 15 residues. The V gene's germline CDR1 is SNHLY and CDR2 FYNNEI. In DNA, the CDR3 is TGTGCCAGCAGTGAACAGGGTCCGTCTGGAAACACCATATATTTT. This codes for CASSEQGPSGNTIYF.

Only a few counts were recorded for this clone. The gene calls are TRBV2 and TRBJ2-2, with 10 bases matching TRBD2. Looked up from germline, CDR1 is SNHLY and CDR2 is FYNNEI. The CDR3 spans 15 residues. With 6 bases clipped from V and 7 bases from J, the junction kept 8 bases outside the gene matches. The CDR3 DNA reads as TGTGCCAGCAGCGCTAGCGGGAGCTTTGACGGGGAGCTGTTTTTT. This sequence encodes CASSASGSFDGELFF.

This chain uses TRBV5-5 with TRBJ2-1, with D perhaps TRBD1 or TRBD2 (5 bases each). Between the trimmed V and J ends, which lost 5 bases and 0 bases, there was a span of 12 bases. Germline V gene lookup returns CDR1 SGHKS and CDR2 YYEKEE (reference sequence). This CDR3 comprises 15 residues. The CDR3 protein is CASSEGPSSYNEQFF. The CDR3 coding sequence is TGTGCCAGCAGTGAGGGGCCCAGCTCCTACAATGAGCAGTTCTTC.

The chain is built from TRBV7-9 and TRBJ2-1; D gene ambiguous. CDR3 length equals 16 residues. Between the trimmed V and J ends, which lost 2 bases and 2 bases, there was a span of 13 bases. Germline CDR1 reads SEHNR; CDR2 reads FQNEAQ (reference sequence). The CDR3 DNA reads TGTGCCAGCAGCTTAACAACGGTTACCCCCTACAATGAGCAGTTCTTC. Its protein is CASSLTTVTPYNEQFF.

CDR3 sequence: CASSLDPNTGELFF. The CDR3 DNA reads TGTGCCAGCAGCTTAGACCCGAACACCGGGGAGCTGTTTTTT. The J gene is TRBJ2-2, the V gene TRBV7-9; D not certain. The V gene lost 1 base and the J gene lost 0 bases, with 3 bases spanning the gap. This CDR3 has 14 amino acids. Germline assignment: CDR1 SEHNR and CDR2 FQNEAQ (reference sequence). Full variable domain (outside the CDR3, taken from reference TRBV7-9 and TRBJ2-2): DTGVSQNPRHKITKRGQNVTFRCDPISEHNRLYWYRQTLGQGPEFLTYFQNEAQLEKSRLLSDRFSAERPKGSFSTLEIQRTEQGDSAMYLCASSLDPNTGELFFGEGSRLTVL.

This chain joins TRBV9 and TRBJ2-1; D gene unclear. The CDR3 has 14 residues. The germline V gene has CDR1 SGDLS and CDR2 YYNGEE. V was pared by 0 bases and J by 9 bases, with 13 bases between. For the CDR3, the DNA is TGTGCCAGCAGCGTAGAGTTTAGGGCGAGTGAGCAGTTCTTC. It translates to CASSVEFRASEQFF.